Shown below are 29 T cell receptor beta chains from a single sample sequenced in a study of vaccination and CD4 T cells after COVID-19. Time point noted: late sampling 161 to 241 days after vaccination in a few convalescent patients. Documented treatment: approximately nine-day PBMC culture with coronavirus spike peptide pools or control peptides (ViraFEST assay). For these TCRs, the target antigens are not known. Researchers used the Oncomine TCR Beta short-read assay to sequence DNA from cultured CD4+ T cells. TCRdb called the PCR reads again in MiXCR, with one record for every CDR3 protein. The data show around 30,000 distinct CDR3 sequences, with 36% seen just once and 3% to 4% held by the top ten. The source material was CD4+ T cells from blood, cultured in vitro, sampled about 7 months after SARS-CoV-2 vaccination. The receptors derive from a human donor who had recovered from COVID-19.

This sequence joins TRBV20-1 and TRBJ1-1; TRBD1 matches at 8 bases. The CDR3 spans 14 residues. V trimming: 6 bases; J trimming: 10 bases; junction bases outside the gene matches: 16. Germline-derived CDR1 and CDR2 are DFQATT and SNEGSKA (reference sequence). The DNA for the CDR3 is TGCAGTGCAAACGATCAGGGGGCCGGGGCGGGAGCTTTCTTT. It yields the protein CSANDQGAGAGAFF.

V is TRBV20-1 and J is TRBJ2-1; TRBD2 matches at 8 bases. The CDR3 contains 14 residues. Germline values: CDR1 DFQATT, CDR2 SNEGSKA (reference sequence). CDR3 coding DNA: TGCAGCAAACAAAGCGGGAGTTCCTACAATGAGCAGTTCTTC. This gives the protein CSKQSGSSYNEQFF.

The chain employs TRBV2 and TRBJ2-5; D uncertain. Trimming stripped 2 bases from V and 7 bases from J, with 11 bases between. Germline CDR1 SNHLY, CDR2 FYNNEI. The CDR3 is 13 residues long. CDR3 protein: CASSERIPGTQYF. CDR3 sequence (DNA): TGTGCCAGCAGTGAAAGGATACCAGGGACCCAGTACTTC.

The rearrangement joins TRBV28 to TRBJ1-2, with D uncertain. CDR3 length: 13 amino acids. Trimming took off 3 bases at V and 5 bases at J, with 10 bases between the two ends. Germline V gene sequence: CDR1 MDHEN, CDR2 SYDVKM. CDR3 residues: CASSFPELYGYTF. CDR3 nucleotides: TGTGCCAGCAGTTTTCCTGAACTGTATGGCTACACCTTC.

The chain uses TRBV27 and TRBJ2-3; possibly TRBD2 for D (6 bases). Looked up from germline, CDR1 is MNHEY and CDR2 is SMNVEV (reference sequence). The V and J ends lost 3 bases and 4 bases respectively, with 20 bases between them. The CDR3 consists of 17 residues. The CDR3 nucleotides read TGTGCCAGCAGTTTCTTCTCTGCGGGAAGTTATTCAGATACGCAGTATTTT. Its translation is CASSFFSAGSYSDTQYF.

Worth noting for this clonotype: Compared with germline, one end of the junction differs, possibly owing to a read error. The chain employs TRBV20-1 and TRBJ1-5, with 8 bases that match TRBD1. This CDR3 is built from 15 residues. CDR1 is DFQATT and CDR2 is SNEGSKA in the germline V gene (reference sequence). CDR3 nucleotides: TGCAATGCTAGAGAGACAGGGGCTTTCCGTCAGCCCCAGCATTTT. Translation: CNARETGAFRQPQHF.

This chain uses TRBV19 with TRBJ1-1; TRBD1 matches at 7 bases. Germline assignment: CDR1 LNHDA and CDR2 SQIVND (reference sequence). V shed 6 bases, J shed 0 bases, and the junction held 13 bases outside the gene matches. CDR3 length: 17 amino acids. The CDR3 here is CASRIRRTGGMNTEAFF. In DNA form, the CDR3 reads TGTGCCAGTAGAATACGAAGGACAGGCGGAATGAACACTGAAGCTTTCTTT.

The rearrangement joins TRBV6-5 to TRBJ2-7; 13 nucleotides align to TRBD2. V dropped 2 bases and J dropped 4; count of bases not matched to a gene: 14. The V gene's germline CDR1 is MNHEY and CDR2 SVGAGI. There are 19 residues in the CDR3. The CDR3 protein is CASSYPCYPLAGGPYEQYF. CDR3 in DNA: TGTGCCAGCAGTTACCCGTGTTACCCACTAGCGGGAGGGCCTTACGAGCAGTACTTC.

The chain employs TRBV20-1 and TRBJ1-6, with D possibly being TRBD1 (5 bases). Trimming pared 6 bases from V and 10 bases from J, leaving 13 bases between. The V gene's germline CDR1 is DFQATT and CDR2 SNEGSKA (reference sequence). The length of the CDR3 is 12 residues. CDR3 in DNA: TGCAGTGCACGGGACGAAACCTCACCCCTCCACTTT. Encoded protein: CSARDETSPLHF.

The V gene is TRBV7-2, the J gene TRBJ1-1; 8 positions agree with TRBD1. The germline V gene has CDR1 SGHTA and CDR2 FQGNSA. CDR3 size: 14 residues. J lost 1 base, V lost 2 bases, and 0 bases had no gene match. The CDR3 is CASSLQGANTEAFF. CDR3 DNA sequence: TGTGCCAGCAGCTTACAGGGGGCGAACACTGAAGCTTTCTTT.

This clonotype appeared a single time. The chain is built from TRBV15 and TRBJ1-1, with D unclear. The CDR3 extends over 14 amino acids. CDR1 and CDR2 from the germline V gene are LNHNV and YYDKDF (reference sequence). Trimming removed 1 base at V and 0 bases at J, with 6 bases between. The CDR3 sequence is CATSRGLMNTEAFF. DNA for the CDR3: TGTGCCACCAGCAGAGGATTGATGAACACTGAAGCTTTCTTT.

The chain has TRBV20-1 and TRBJ1-1; D call uncertain. Trimming stripped 1 base from V and 1 base from J, with 13 bases between. Looked up from germline, CDR1 is DFQATT and CDR2 is SNEGSKA (reference sequence). The CDR3 runs 15 residues. In DNA form, the CDR3 reads TGCAGTGCTAGAGGCCCCGGGAGGGCGAACACTGAAGCTTTCTTT. Its translation is CSARGPGRANTEAFF.

V and J are TRBV29-1 and TRBJ1-3, with 7 bases lining up with TRBD1. The CDR3 sequence is 14 residues long. Germline CDR1 is SQVTM and CDR2 is ANQGSEA. Unmatched junction bases numbered 8, after V lost 5 bases and J lost 4 bases. CDR3 protein: CSVIYRGYGNTIYF. The DNA of the CDR3 is TGCAGCGTTATTTACAGGGGTTACGGAAACACCATATATTTT.

This clonotype was seen a handful of times. The chain couples TRBV7-9 to TRBJ2-7, with D possibly being TRBD1 (5 bases). V lost 5 bases and J lost 5, with 19 bases in between. This CDR3 has 15 residues. Germline V lookup: CDR1 SEHNR, CDR2 FQNEAQ (reference sequence). The CDR3 DNA reads TGTGCCAGCAGCCTCACCACCATAGGGGTCCACGAGCAGTACTTC. Its translation: CASSLTTIGVHEQYF. The whole variable domain, remainder taken from reference TRBV7-9 and TRBJ2-7, is DTGVSQNPRHKITKRGQNVTFRCDPISEHNRLYWYRQTLGQGPEFLTYFQNEAQLEKSRLLSDRFSAERPKGSFSTLEIQRTEQGDSAMYLCASSLTTIGVHEQYFGPGTRLTVT.

The table lists this clonotype with a count of one. The genes are TRBV18 and TRBJ1-1; no firm D call. This CDR3 contains 14 residues. The V end was cut by 1 base, the J end by 1 base, with 7 bases between. The germline gives CDR1 KGHSH, CDR2 LQKENI. CDR3 bases: TGTGCCAGCTCACCACAAGCGGGGAACACTGAAGCTTTCTTT. Its protein product is CASSPQAGNTEAFF.

The chain is built from TRBV19 and TRBJ2-5; TRBD1 matches 9 bases. V trimming: 3 bases; J trimming: 4 bases; junction bases outside the gene matches: 6. The germline V gene encodes CDR1 LNHDA and CDR2 SQIVND (reference sequence). The CDR3 consists of 15 residues. The CDR3, as DNA: TGTGCCAGTAGTATGGCAACAGGGGGCAGAGAGACCCAGTACTTC. Protein sequence: CASSMATGGRETQYF.

The CDR3 here is CASSSSTGTGVVGELFF. CDR3 nucleotides: TGTGCCAGCAGTTCCTCCACCGGGACAGGGGTTGTCGGGGAGCTGTTTTTT. The chain joins TRBV28 to TRBJ2-2; 10 nucleotides line up with TRBD1. CDR3 length equals 17 residues. V lost 4 bases and J lost 7; bases outside the gene matches: 12. In germline, CDR1 is MDHEN, CDR2 SYDVKM.

This clonotype has a handful of counts. The V and J genes are TRBV15 and TRBJ2-3, with D possibly matching TRBD1 (6 bases). The CDR3 is 18 amino acids. The germline V and J ends were trimmed by 2 bases and 7 bases, with 25 bases remaining between them. Germline V gives CDR1 LNHNV, CDR2 YYDKDF (reference sequence). The CDR3 sequence is CATSRPQGFPTSRNTQYF. CDR3 DNA: TGTGCCACCAGCAGACCTCAGGGGTTCCCTACCTCACGTAATACGCAGTATTTT.

The CDR3: CASSTHNGNTEAFF. Here the CDR3 DNA reads TGTGCCAGCAGCACACACAACGGGAACACTGAAGCTTTCTTT. V gene TRBV3-1 combines with J gene TRBJ1-1, with no clear D. V shed 5 bases and J shed 1 base, with 11 bases lying between them. CDR1 and CDR2 from the germline V gene are LGHDT and YNNKEL (reference sequence). The CDR3 spans 14 residues.

J is TRBJ2-1 and V is TRBV20-1; tentative D call: TRBD2 (7 bases). Trimming shortened V by 0 bases and J by 3 bases, and 15 bases separated the two germline ends. The CDR3 runs 16 residues. From germline, CDR1 is DFQATT and CDR2 SNEGSKA (reference sequence). The CDR3 sequence is CSARDGGAGVYNEQFF. The CDR3 DNA reads as TGCAGTGCTAGAGATGGGGGCGCGGGAGTCTACAATGAGCAGTTCTTC.

The chain joins TRBV5-4 to TRBJ2-6; D unclear. V lost 0 bases and J lost 5, with 18 bases in between. The germline CDR1 and CDR2 sequences are SGHNT and YYREEE (reference sequence). The CDR3 length is 18 residues. In DNA, the CDR3 is TGTGCCAGCAGCTTGGTGAAGCAGGCGCCCCGGAGGGCCAACGTCCTGACTTTC. This gives the protein CASSLVKQAPRRANVLTF.

By share of the sample, this clonotype is medium-sized. The V call is TRBV20-1, the J call TRBJ1-5, with 8 bases that match TRBD1. The CDR3 is made up of 12 amino acids. Germline V gene sequence: CDR1 DFQATT, CDR2 SNEGSKA (reference sequence). The junction had 3 bases not matched to a gene; V was cut back by 5 bases and J by 6 bases. The CDR3 loop reads CSAGQGTQPQHF. DNA for the CDR3: TGCAGTGCTGGACAGGGAACTCAGCCCCAGCATTTT.

The J gene is TRBJ2-7, the V gene TRBV14; D unresolved. This CDR3 spans 12 amino acids. The germline V gene has CDR1 SGHDN and CDR2 FVKESK. The germline V and J ends were trimmed by 8 bases and 3 bases, with 11 bases remaining between them. This chain's CDR3 is CASDQTGYEQYF. The CDR3 DNA reads TGTGCCAGCGACCAGACTGGCTACGAGCAGTACTTC.

The V gene is TRBV6-1, the J gene TRBJ2-7, with a possible D match to TRBD1 (6 bases). The CDR3 is 14 amino acids. In germline, CDR1 is MNHNS, CDR2 SASEGT. Between the trimmed V and J ends, which lost 8 bases and 0 bases, there was a span of 14 bases. The CDR3 protein is CASELDSTSYEQYF. The CDR3 DNA sequence: TGTGCCAGCGAATTGGACAGCACCTCCTACGAGCAGTACTTC.

This clonotype was detected only a few times. The rearrangement uses TRBV7-2 and TRBJ2-3; 8 bases align to TRBD1. This CDR3 contains 14 residues. In germline, CDR1 is SGHTA, CDR2 FQGNSA. V lost 5 bases and J lost 4; bases outside the gene matches: 5. The CDR3 protein is CASSPGQGSDTQYF. CDR3 DNA sequence: TGTGCCAGCAGCCCCGGACAGGGTTCAGATACGCAGTATTTT.

The sample holds one count of this clonotype. This rearrangement joins TRBV25-1 to TRBJ2-2, with 8 nucleotides matching TRBD1. The CDR3 covers 14 residues. The germline gives CDR1 MGHDK, CDR2 SYGVNS. The V gene end was trimmed by 3 bases and the J gene end by 3 bases; junction bases not matched to a gene: 0. The CDR3 DNA is TGTGCCAGCAGTGAGGACAGGGACACCGGGGAGCTGTTTTTT. It is translated as CASSEDRDTGELFF.

A few counts support this clonotype. The J gene is TRBJ2-3, the V gene TRBV28; D may be TRBD2 (5 bases). Trimming removed 5 bases at V and 2 bases at J, with 17 bases between. The CDR3 length is 16 residues. The germline gives CDR1 MDHEN, CDR2 SYDVKM. The CDR3 nucleotides are TGTGCCAGCAGTCCCGTGGGAGACGCCGACACAGATACGCAGTATTTT. It codes for CASSPVGDADTDTQYF.

This rearrangement joins TRBV7-3 to TRBJ2-2; tentatively, D is TRBD2 (5 bases). The CDR3 is made up of 14 amino acids. Germline V CDR1 and CDR2: SGHTA, FQGTGA. The V end was cut by 2 bases, the J end by 3 bases, with 7 bases between. This CDR3 reads CASSLPGDTGELFF. As DNA, the CDR3 is TGTGCCAGCAGCTTACCCGGGGACACCGGGGAGCTGTTTTTT. Drawing the rest from reference TRBV7-3 and TRBJ2-2, the complete variable domain is GAGVSQTPSNKVTEKGKYVELRCDPISGHTALYWYRQSLGQGPEFLIYFQGTGAADDSGLPNDRFFAVRPEGSVSTLKIQRTERGDSAVYLCASSLPGDTGELFFGEGSRLTVL.

This clonotype is a singleton in its sample. The chain employs TRBV6-4 and TRBJ2-7; tentatively, D is TRBD2 (6 bases). The CDR3 runs to 16 residues. Germline CDR1 MRHNA, CDR2 SNTAGT. Trimming stripped 6 bases from V and 4 bases from J, with 22 bases between. The CDR3 sequence is CASRRKPGLKLYEQYF. The CDR3 coding sequence is TGTGCCAGCAGGAGAAAGCCGGGACTGAAGCTATACGAGCAGTACTTC.